This T cell receptor (beta chain) was documented in a study of blood T cell repertoires in COVID-19. Study information: The origin of the acute and convalescent COVID-19 samples was the United States, Italy and Spain. From T cells, B-cell-depleted T cells, or PBMCs came the material, which was cDNA or gDNA.

Repertoires were generated with immunoSEQ multiplex PCR, while TCRdb's copy carries only in-frame clones and drops some. The data contain 150,000 to 200,000 clones, approximately 83% of them singletons. With 0 bases clipped from V and 7 bases from J, the junction kept 4 bases outside the gene matches. CDR3 length equals 15 residues. Germline loops: CDR1 LNHDA, CDR2 SQIVND (reference sequence). The chain employs TRBV19 and TRBJ2-7, with TRBD2 identical over 12 bases. The source material was peripheral blood. The source is a human donor with acute or convalescent COVID-19. The donor label of this sample is uncertain. The CDR3 bases are TGTGCCAGTAGTATAGATGTGACTAGCGGGAGAGAGCAGTACTTC. It encodes CASSIDVTSGREQYF. Full variable domain (remainder filled in from reference TRBV19 and TRBJ2-7): DGGITQSPKYLFRKEGQNVTLSCEQNLNHDAMYWYRQDPGQGLRLIYYSQIVNDFQKGDIAEGYSVSREKKESFPLTVTSAQKNPTAFYLCASSIDVTSGREQYFGPGTRLTVT.